This is a list of T cell receptor beta chains from one sample in a study of blood T cell repertoires in COVID-19. Repertoires were generated with immunoSEQ multiplex PCR, while TCRdb's copy carries only in-frame clones and drops some. The sample yields about 260,000 clones, around nine tenths seen once. The sample consisted of peripheral blood. These receptor sequences come from a woman aged 55-69 years with COVID-19, enrolled during active disease. CDR3s include the opening cysteine and the closing phenylalanine or tryptophan. The D gene is left open where the match is weak.

V	D	J	CDR3	DNA
TRBV6-5	TRBD2	TRBJ2-1	CASSYVTSGYNEQFF	TGTGCCAGCAGTTACGTGACTAGCGGGTACAATGAGCAGTTCTTC
TRBV4-3	-	TRBJ2-2	CASSQTESRGTGELFF	TGCGCCAGCAGCCAAACGGAATCCAGGGGCACCGGGGAGCTGTTTTTT
TRBV3-1/TRBV3-2	TRBD2	TRBJ2-1	CASSQEVLAEYNEQFF	TGTGCCAGCAGCCAAGAGGTACTAGCGGAGTACAATGAGCAGTTCTTC
TRBV6-5	TRBD1	TRBJ1-2	CASSITGTGVYGYTF	TGTGCCAGCAGCATAACCGGGACAGGGGTCTATGGCTACACCTTC
TRBV28	TRBD1	TRBJ1-1	CASSLDRDTEAFF	TGTGCCAGCAGTTTAGACAGGGACACTGAAGCTTTCTTT
TRBV6-5	-	TRBJ2-5	CASSYGGREETQYF	TGTGCCAGCAGTTACGGAGGGCGCGAAGAGACCCAGTACTTC
TRBV5-3	-	TRBJ2-5	CARSLWELEETQYF	TGTGCCAGAAGCTTGTGGGAGTTGGAAGAGACCCAGTACTTC
TRBV11-3	-	TRBJ2-1	CASSSHRAMQFF	TGTGCCAGCAGCTCCCACAGGGCCATGCAGTTCTTC
TRBV7-2	TRBD2	TRBJ2-3	CASSLGLAGWARVTDTQYF	TGTGCCAGCAGCTTAGGGCTAGCGGGATGGGCCCGCGTCACAGATACGCAGTATTTT
TRBV5-5	-	TRBJ1-1	CASSRDFKAFF	TGTGCCAGCAGCAGGGACTTTAAAGCTTTCTTT
TRBV24-1	-	TRBJ2-1	CATSPGGSYNEQFF	TGTGCCACCAGTCCCGGGGGCTCCTACAATGAGCAGTTCTTC
TRBV29-1	TRBD2	TRBJ2-2	CSVAGRTNTGELFF	TGCAGCGTTGCCGGGAGGACTAACACCGGGGAGCTGTTTTTT
TRBV27	-	TRBJ2-3	CASSSPSSASTDTQYF	TGTGCCAGCAGTTCACCCTCTAGCGCTAGCACAGATACGCAGTATTTT
TRBV11-2	TRBD2	TRBJ2-2	CASSLSAGGSGELFF	TGTGCCAGCAGCTTATCCGCGGGAGGTTCCGGGGAGCTGTTTTTT
TRBV24-1	TRBD1	TRBJ1-5	CATSDPRQGEYQPQHF	TGTGCCACCAGTGACCCCCGACAGGGGGAATATCAGCCCCAGCATTTT